This T cell receptor beta chain came from a study of blood T cell repertoires in COVID-19. Study details: Samples representing acute and convalescent COVID-19 were sourced from the United States, Italy and Spain. In each case, the material was cDNA or gDNA derived from T cells, B-cell-depleted T cells, or PBMCs.

V was pared by 2 bases and J by 0 bases, with 11 bases between. The germline CDR1 and CDR2 sequences are SGHTA and FQGNSA. CDR3 length: 15 amino acids. The authors' processing: By means of reference gene primer amplification, nucleated cell counts were estimated. The assay was immunoSEQ multiplex PCR, and TCRdb's table has in-frame clones only and misses some. Clone size and the V and J calls come from that table; the DNA yielded D and trimming. The sample lists around 170,000 clones, 65% to 90% seen once, with more than 1.5% in the top ten. This sequence originates from a human donor in a cohort sampled during active COVID-19. The chain combines TRBV7-2 with TRBJ2-7; D is perhaps TRBD1 (5 bases). The specimen sequenced was peripheral blood. Written as DNA, the CDR3 is TGTGCCAGCAGCTTACAGGGTACGAGCTCCTACGAGCAGTACTTC. The encoded protein is CASSLQGTSSYEQYF.